The 10 T cell receptor beta chains below all came from one sample that was sequenced in a study of T-cell memory formation after mild COVID-19. TCRdb recomputed calls from the 5' RACE reads with MiXCR, one row per CDR3 protein. The data show 250,000 to 300,000 distinct CDR3 sequences, around 15% seen once. Sequencing was carried out using PBMCs or a T cell subset sorted from them (not recorded which). These receptors all stem from a man younger than 30 who had mild COVID-19 (a few samples of this study predate the infection). Cell type and time point are not known.

This clonotype was counted ten times or more. V is TRBV4-3 and J is TRBJ2-3; possibly TRBD2 for D (6 bases). V lost 6 bases, J lost 3 bases, and 16 bases lay in between. Germline CDR1 LGHNA, CDR2 YSLEER. This CDR3 spans 15 amino acids. The CDR3 protein is CASRLGGASTDTQYF. CDR3 bases: TGCGCCAGCAGACTGGGCGGGGCGAGTACAGATACGCAGTATTTT.

The V and J genes are TRBV30 and TRBJ2-3; tentatively, D is TRBD1 or TRBD2 (5 bases each). This CDR3 is 14 amino acids long. In germline, CDR1 is GTSNPN, CDR2 SVGIG (reference sequence). V was cut by 8 bases and J by 0 bases, with 15 bases left in between. DNA for the CDR3: TGTGCCGGATCGACGGGGACCAGCACAGATACGCAGTATTTT. Its translation is CAGSTGTSTDTQYF.

This clonotype has at least ten counts. The chain carries TRBV9 and TRBJ2-2, with a tentative D call TRBD1 (5 bases). The CDR3 covers 16 residues. V was trimmed by 0 bases and J by 0 bases, leaving 9 bases between them. The germline V gene encodes CDR1 SGDLS and CDR2 YYNGEE. CDR3 nucleotide sequence: TGTGCCAGCAGCGTAGATTGGACACCGAACACCGGGGAGCTGTTTTTT. It codes for CASSVDWTPNTGELFF.

Many counts were recorded for this clonotype. The chain carries TRBV9 and TRBJ1-5; possible D gene TRBD1, 5 bases. Germline V gene sequence: CDR1 SGDLS, CDR2 YYNGEE. This CDR3 has 18 amino acids. V was clipped by 6 bases and J by 4 bases, with 26 bases between them. CDR3 sequence: CASTEVYLGGALNQPQHF. In nucleotides, the CDR3 is TGTGCCAGCACCGAGGTGTACCTGGGTGGGGCCCTTAATCAGCCCCAGCATTTT.

This clonotype was recorded at least ten times. The chain couples TRBV9 to TRBJ1-5; D not certain. This CDR3 is built from 14 residues. With 3 bases removed from V and 7 bases from J, the gap between germline ends came to 14 bases. Germline lookup yields CDR1 SGDLS and CDR2 YYNGEE. CDR3: CASSAGGNGQPQHF. The CDR3 region has the DNA TGTGCCAGCAGCGCCGGAGGAAATGGGCAGCCCCAGCATTTT.

Only one count was recorded for this clonotype. V usage is TRBV7-9 and J usage is TRBJ2-5, with a possible D match to TRBD2 (6 bases). Trimming removed 1 base from V and 6 bases from J, with 15 bases in between. The CDR3 consists of 15 residues. Germline CDR1 and CDR2: SEHNR and FQNEAQ (reference sequence). The DNA of the CDR3 is TGTGCCAGCAGCTTAGGCTCCGGCGGGGTAAAGACCCAGTACTTC. Translation gives CASSLGSGGVKTQYF.

J is TRBJ1-2 and V is TRBV7-8; 8 nucleotides match TRBD1. Germline V CDR1 and CDR2: SGHVS, FQNEAQ. The CDR3 covers 13 residues. The J segment lost 7 bases and the V segment lost 5 bases, leaving 6 bases of the junction unmatched. The CDR3 DNA is TGTGCCAGCAGCAAGACAGGGGAGAGTGGCTACACCTTC. Translated, it gives CASSKTGESGYTF.

This clonotype appeared a few times. This chain links TRBV6-5 with TRBJ2-1; D possibly corresponds to TRBD2 (6 bases). Germline values: CDR1 MNHEY, CDR2 SVGAGI. Trimming left V 4 bases short and J 3 bases short, with 16 bases between. The CDR3 totals 16 residues. The CDR3 loop is CASSSATGVGYNEQFF. The DNA for the CDR3 is TGTGCCAGCAGTTCGGCCACGGGGGTTGGCTACAATGAGCAGTTCTTC.

CDR3 in amino acids: CASSYRLGANEKLFF. In DNA form, the CDR3 reads TGCGCCAGCAGCTACCGACTAGGGGCTAATGAAAAACTGTTTTTT. The chain couples TRBV4-1 to TRBJ1-4; a weak D match, TRBD1 (5 bases). CDR3 length: 15 residues. Germline loops: CDR1 MGHRA, CDR2 YSYEKL. The germline V and J ends were trimmed by 5 bases and 3 bases, with 13 bases remaining between them.

This sequence joins TRBV5-1 and TRBJ1-1; perhaps TRBD1 as D (5 bases). The CDR3 has 15 amino acids. Trimming stripped 5 bases from V and 4 bases from J, with 18 bases between. Germline CDR1 reads SGHRS; CDR2 reads YFSETQ. The CDR3 DNA is TGCGCCAGCAGATTTATTCCAGGGATGGGCACTGAAGCTTTCTTT. It is translated as CASRFIPGMGTEAFF.